This is a list of T cell receptor beta chains from one sample in a study of blood T cell repertoires in COVID-19. Generated by immunoSEQ multiplex PCR, the TCRdb table keeps only in-frame clones and is missing some. Altogether roughly 320,000 clones are present, 85% to 95% being singletons, with the ten largest covering around 3.9%. The specimen sequenced was PBMCs or T cells enriched from blood (not recorded which). These TCRs come from a woman between 25 and 40 years old who had been exposed to COVID-19. The CDR3 runs from the conserved cysteine through the conserved F or W. Fields, in order: D gene, J gene, clone size, V gene, CDR3 protein, CDR3 DNA. D genes are given only for firm matches. Clone size is stated in some rows and not others, as once, few, many or a class when expanded.

D gene: -
J gene: TRBJ1-2
clone size: -
V gene: TRBV3-1/TRBV3-2
CDR3 protein: CASSQGWRGAGGYTF
CDR3 DNA: TGTGCCAGCAGCCAAGGTTGGAGGGGCGCCGGTGGCTACACCTTC

D gene: TRBD2
J gene: TRBJ2-7
clone size: -
V gene: TRBV27
CDR3 protein: CASSSTGTSGGTYEQYF
CDR3 DNA: TGTGCCAGCAGTTCGACCGGGACTAGCGGGGGGACCTACGAGCAGTACTTC

D gene: -
J gene: TRBJ1-5
clone size: -
V gene: TRBV7-2
CDR3 protein: CASSLVAPGNQPQHF
CDR3 DNA: TGTGCCAGCAGCTTAGTGGCTCCCGGGAATCAGCCCCAGCATTTT

D gene: TRBD2
J gene: TRBJ2-5
clone size: -
V gene: TRBV2
CDR3 protein: CASRTPTSGGKETQYF
CDR3 DNA: TGTGCCAGCAGGACTCCGACTAGCGGGGGGAAAGAGACCCAGTACTTC

D gene: -
J gene: TRBJ2-7
clone size: -
V gene: TRBV5-1
CDR3 protein: CASSLRTREQYF
CDR3 DNA: TGCGCCAGCAGCCTTAGGACACGGGAGCAGTACTTC

D gene: -
J gene: TRBJ2-1
clone size: -
V gene: TRBV10-3
CDR3 protein: CAISRSAGTYNEQFF
CDR3 DNA: TGTGCCATCAGTCGTAGCGCGGGGACCTACAATGAGCAGTTCTTC

D gene: -
J gene: TRBJ1-2
clone size: -
V gene: TRBV25-1
CDR3 protein: CASSGRGYGYTF
CDR3 DNA: TGTGCCAGCAGTGGTCGGGGCTATGGCTACACCTTC

D gene: TRBD1
J gene: TRBJ1-1
clone size: -
V gene: TRBV5-4
CDR3 protein: CASRQGVPNTEAFF
CDR3 DNA: TGTGCCAGCAGGCAGGGGGTACCGAACACTGAAGCTTTCTTT

D gene: TRBD1
J gene: TRBJ1-4
clone size: -
V gene: TRBV3-1/TRBV3-2
CDR3 protein: CASSMPTGENEKLFF
CDR3 DNA: TGTGCCAGCAGCATGCCGACAGGGGAAAACGAAAAACTGTTTTTT

D gene: TRBD1
J gene: TRBJ2-1
clone size: once
V gene: TRBV5-4
CDR3 protein: CASSPTYEGGEQFF
CDR3 DNA: TGTGCCAGCAGCCCGACCTATGAAGGGGGCGAGCAGTTCTTC

D gene: -
J gene: TRBJ1-2
clone size: -
V gene: TRBV5-1
CDR3 protein: CASSLENSRYGYTF
CDR3 DNA: TGCGCCAGCAGCTTAGAAAACAGTCGCTATGGCTACACCTTC

D gene: TRBD1
J gene: TRBJ1-1
clone size: few
V gene: TRBV3-1/TRBV3-2
CDR3 protein: CASSLTGDTTEAFF
CDR3 DNA: TGTGCCAGCAGCCTGACAGGGGACACCACTGAAGCTTTCTTT

D gene: -
J gene: TRBJ2-5
clone size: -
V gene: TRBV7-9
CDR3 protein: CAETGLGETQYF
CDR3 DNA: TGTGCCGAAACGGGTCTCGGGGAGACCCAGTACTTC

D gene: -
J gene: TRBJ1-2
clone size: -
V gene: TRBV27
CDR3 protein: CASSFGQGVYGYTF
CDR3 DNA: TGTGCCAGCAGTTTTGGGCAGGGCGTCTATGGCTACACCTTC

D gene: -
J gene: TRBJ1-4
clone size: -
V gene: TRBV3-1/TRBV3-2
CDR3 protein: CASRGVLTADNEKLFF
CDR3 DNA: TGTGCCAGCAGGGGCGTCCTGACCGCCGATAATGAAAAACTGTTTTTT

D gene: -
J gene: TRBJ2-7
clone size: -
V gene: TRBV28
CDR3 protein: CASSLGGAGSYEQYF
CDR3 DNA: TGTGCCAGCAGTTTAGGGGGGGCAGGCTCCTACGAGCAGTACTTC

D gene: -
J gene: TRBJ2-7
clone size: -
V gene: TRBV5-1
CDR3 protein: CASSFDNLTGEQYF
CDR3 DNA: TGCGCCAGCAGCTTTGATAATTTGACGGGCGAGCAGTACTTC

D gene: TRBD1
J gene: TRBJ1-5
clone size: -
V gene: TRBV20-1
CDR3 protein: CSASGQGWPQHF
CDR3 DNA: TGCAGTGCTAGTGGACAGGGATGGCCCCAGCATTTT

D gene: -
J gene: TRBJ2-5
clone size: -
V gene: TRBV25-1
CDR3 protein: CASSDTGGPETQYF
CDR3 DNA: TGTGCCAGCAGTGATACCGGGGGGCCGGAGACCCAGTACTTC

D gene: -
J gene: TRBJ1-4
clone size: -
V gene: TRBV6-5
CDR3 protein: CASRLRFRNEKLFF
CDR3 DNA: TGTGCCAGCAGGCTCAGGTTTCGTAATGAAAAACTGTTTTTT

D gene: -
J gene: TRBJ2-1
clone size: -
V gene: TRBV7-2
CDR3 protein: CASSSVRADLRFF
CDR3 DNA: TGTGCCAGCAGCTCCGTACGAGCGGACTTAAGGTTCTTC

D gene: TRBD1
J gene: TRBJ2-5
clone size: -
V gene: TRBV5-1
CDR3 protein: CASSLPGGETQYF
CDR3 DNA: TGCGCCAGCAGCCTCCCAGGGGGCGAGACCCAGTACTTC

D gene: -
J gene: TRBJ2-7
clone size: once
V gene: TRBV29-1
CDR3 protein: CSVGGRDTLSTEQYF
CDR3 DNA: TGCAGCGTTGGAGGCCGGGACACCCTTTCTACGGAGCAGTACTTC

D gene: -
J gene: TRBJ2-3
clone size: once
V gene: TRBV5-4
CDR3 protein: CASSLPGLAGAAGDTQYF
CDR3 DNA: TGTGCCAGCAGCTTGCCCGGCCTCGCGGGGGCCGCCGGAGATACGCAGTATTTT

D gene: -
J gene: TRBJ2-3
clone size: -
V gene: TRBV4-2
CDR3 protein: CASSQDGAERTLRQYF
CDR3 DNA: TGTGCCAGCAGCCAAGATGGGGCCGAACGTACGCTAAGGCAGTATTTT

D gene: -
J gene: TRBJ1-1
clone size: -
V gene: TRBV30
CDR3 protein: CAWSHNVKTEAFF
CDR3 DNA: TGTGCCTGGAGTCACAATGTAAAAACCGAAGCTTTCTTT

D gene: -
J gene: TRBJ1-2
clone size: -
V gene: TRBV7-2
CDR3 protein: CASSQRRDSYGYTF
CDR3 DNA: TGTGCCAGCAGCCAGAGGAGGGATTCCTATGGCTACACCTTC

D gene: -
J gene: TRBJ2-1
clone size: -
V gene: TRBV18
CDR3 protein: CASSPDSDSYNEQFF
CDR3 DNA: TGTGCCAGCTCACCAGACAGCGACTCCTACAATGAGCAGTTCTTC

D gene: -
J gene: TRBJ1-3
clone size: -
V gene: TRBV30
CDR3 protein: CAWSALTGIRFSGNTIYF
CDR3 DNA: TGTGCCTGGAGTGCCCTGACAGGTATACGCTTCTCTGGAAACACCATATATTTT

D gene: TRBD1
J gene: TRBJ1-3
clone size: -
V gene: TRBV9
CDR3 protein: CASSALTGGGNTIYF
CDR3 DNA: TGTGCCAGCAGCGCACTAACAGGGGGAGGAAACACCATATATTTT

D gene: -
J gene: TRBJ1-1
clone size: -
V gene: TRBV2
CDR3 protein: CASSVAESRGTEAFF
CDR3 DNA: TGTGCCAGCAGTGTGGCAGAAAGTCGAGGCACTGAAGCTTTCTTT

D gene: -
J gene: TRBJ2-7
clone size: few
V gene: TRBV18
CDR3 protein: CASSPLFRAYEQYF
CDR3 DNA: TGTGCCAGCTCACCACTGTTTAGAGCCTACGAGCAGTACTTC

D gene: TRBD1
J gene: TRBJ1-4
clone size: once
V gene: TRBV5-1
CDR3 protein: CASSLGGSGTGYEKLFF
CDR3 DNA: TGCGCCAGCAGCCTGGGAGGCTCCGGGACAGGGTATGAAAAACTGTTTTTT

D gene: -
J gene: TRBJ1-4
clone size: -
V gene: TRBV6-1
CDR3 protein: CASSEAPGREKLFF
CDR3 DNA: TGTGCCAGCAGTGAAGCCCCAGGGCGTGAAAAACTGTTTTTT

D gene: -
J gene: TRBJ1-2
clone size: -
V gene: TRBV29-1
CDR3 protein: CSVESNDRVYGYTF
CDR3 DNA: TGCAGCGTGGAGTCAAATGACAGAGTCTATGGCTACACCTTC

D gene: -
J gene: TRBJ2-2
clone size: -
V gene: TRBV3-1/TRBV3-2
CDR3 protein: CASSQASLGGTGELFF
CDR3 DNA: TGTGCCAGCAGCCAAGCCAGTCTGGGGGGCACCGGGGAGCTGTTTTTT

D gene: TRBD1
J gene: TRBJ1-6
clone size: -
V gene: TRBV10-3
CDR3 protein: CAISNTGGHNSPLHF
CDR3 DNA: TGTGCCATCAGTAACACAGGGGGCCATAATTCACCCCTCCACTTT

D gene: -
J gene: TRBJ1-2
clone size: -
V gene: TRBV7-8
CDR3 protein: CASSLAVGRGIGYTF
CDR3 DNA: TGTGCCAGCAGCTTAGCCGTGGGGAGGGGGATCGGCTACACCTTC

D gene: TRBD1
J gene: TRBJ1-1
clone size: once
V gene: TRBV19
CDR3 protein: CASSPAGGPSEAFF
CDR3 DNA: TGTGCCAGTAGTCCGGCAGGGGGCCCCTCTGAAGCTTTCTTT

D gene: -
J gene: TRBJ1-5
clone size: -
V gene: TRBV19
CDR3 protein: CASSMFSQPQHF
CDR3 DNA: TGTGCCAGTAGTATGTTCTCTCAGCCCCAGCATTTT

D gene: TRBD1
J gene: TRBJ1-2
clone size: -
V gene: TRBV9
CDR3 protein: CASSGGTGDTRGYTF
CDR3 DNA: TGTGCCAGCAGCGGCGGGACAGGAGATACGAGGGGCTACACCTTC

D gene: -
J gene: TRBJ1-2
clone size: -
V gene: TRBV2
CDR3 protein: CASSESGDGYTF
CDR3 DNA: TGTGCCAGCAGTGAATCAGGGGATGGCTACACCTTC

D gene: TRBD2
J gene: TRBJ2-7
clone size: -
V gene: TRBV7-3
CDR3 protein: CASSRPAGGPYEQYF
CDR3 DNA: TGTGCCAGCAGCCGACCAGCGGGGGGGCCCTACGAGCAGTACTTC

D gene: -
J gene: TRBJ1-5
clone size: -
V gene: TRBV6-5
CDR3 protein: CASSERLYSNQPQHF
CDR3 DNA: TGTGCCAGCAGCGAGAGGTTATACAGCAATCAGCCCCAGCATTTT

D gene: TRBD1
J gene: TRBJ2-6
clone size: -
V gene: TRBV7-3
CDR3 protein: CASSVTGTGGSGANVLTF
CDR3 DNA: TGTGCCAGCAGCGTTACCGGGACAGGGGGTTCTGGGGCCAACGTCCTGACTTTC

D gene: TRBD2
J gene: TRBJ2-5
clone size: -
V gene: TRBV5-1
CDR3 protein: CASSRGTSEGTQYF
CDR3 DNA: TGCGCCAGCAGCCGCGGGACTAGCGAAGGGACCCAGTACTTC

D gene: -
J gene: TRBJ2-3
clone size: -
V gene: TRBV27
CDR3 protein: CASSLSGEAFFFTDTQYF
CDR3 DNA: TGTGCCAGCAGTTTATCAGGGGAGGCGTTCTTCTTCACAGATACGCAGTATTTT

D gene: TRBD2
J gene: TRBJ2-3
clone size: -
V gene: TRBV11-3
CDR3 protein: CASSPPLAGGSLVTDTQYF
CDR3 DNA: TGTGCCAGCAGCCCCCCCCTAGCGGGGGGATCCCTGGTAACAGATACGCAGTATTTT

D gene: TRBD2
J gene: TRBJ2-1
clone size: once
V gene: TRBV24-1
CDR3 protein: CATSTSGLAGRGVEQFF
CDR3 DNA: TGTGCCACCTCTACTTCGGGACTAGCAGGTCGCGGCGTTGAGCAGTTCTTC

D gene: -
J gene: TRBJ1-6
clone size: -
V gene: TRBV19
CDR3 protein: CASSVREYNSPLHF
CDR3 DNA: TGTGCCAGTAGTGTTCGGGAGTATAATTCACCCCTCCACTTT

D gene: TRBD2
J gene: TRBJ2-3
clone size: -
V gene: TRBV7-6
CDR3 protein: CASSGALAGSTDTQYF
CDR3 DNA: TGTGCCAGCAGCGGAGCCCTAGCGGGTAGCACAGATACGCAGTATTTT

D gene: -
J gene: TRBJ1-3
clone size: -
V gene: TRBV9
CDR3 protein: CASSVWGAGNTIYF
CDR3 DNA: TGTGCCAGCAGCGTATGGGGGGCTGGAAACACCATATATTTT

D gene: TRBD2
J gene: TRBJ2-7
clone size: once
V gene: TRBV19
CDR3 protein: CASSIIAGGAYEQYF
CDR3 DNA: TGTGCCAGTAGTATAATAGCGGGGGGAGCCTACGAGCAGTACTTC

D gene: -
J gene: TRBJ1-2
clone size: -
V gene: TRBV5-1
CDR3 protein: CASSLLEGGYTF
CDR3 DNA: TGCGCCAGCAGCTTGTTGGAGGGAGGCTACACCTTC

D gene: -
J gene: TRBJ1-1
clone size: -
V gene: TRBV5-1
CDR3 protein: CASSLLGPDTEAFF
CDR3 DNA: TGCGCCAGCAGCTTGCTGGGCCCCGACACTGAAGCTTTCTTT